Listed below are T cell receptor beta chains from one sample, sequenced in a study of blood T cell repertoires in COVID-19. Libraries were prepared by immunoSEQ multiplex PCR; TCRdb keeps only in-frame clonotypes and omits some of them. The sample carries about 210,000 clones, about nine tenths recorded once. Sequencing input: peripheral blood. The receptors here all came from a woman aged 40 to 50 with acute or convalescent COVID-19. Each CDR3 is given with its conserved first and last residue. A D gene is named only where the DNA matches it firmly. Part of the rows lack a size; the others show once, few, many or a class for expanded clones.

j_gene: TRBJ1-2
abundance: -
v_gene: TRBV5-4
d_gene: TRBD1
CDR3aa: CASSPRGLQGSYGYTF
CDR3nt: TGTGCCAGCAGCCCCCGGGGGTTACAGGGGAGCTATGGCTACACCTTC

j_gene: TRBJ1-1
abundance: -
v_gene: TRBV19
d_gene: TRBD1
CDR3aa: CASKLFPDRVNTEAFF
CDR3nt: TGTGCCAGTAAGCTCTTCCCGGACAGGGTCAACACTGAAGCTTTCTTT

j_gene: TRBJ1-5
abundance: -
v_gene: TRBV2
d_gene: -
CDR3aa: CASSELRADQPQHF
CDR3nt: TGTGCCAGCAGTGAATTGAGGGCCGATCAGCCCCAGCATTTT

j_gene: TRBJ2-5
abundance: -
v_gene: TRBV29-1
d_gene: TRBD1
CDR3aa: CSVEDRIPRGTQETQYF
CDR3nt: TGCAGCGTTGAAGATCGGATCCCCAGGGGGACGCAAGAGACCCAGTACTTC

j_gene: TRBJ1-1
abundance: -
v_gene: TRBV10-3
d_gene: -
CDR3aa: CAISEAVEAFF
CDR3nt: TGTGCCATCAGTGAGGCGGTTGAAGCTTTCTTT

j_gene: TRBJ1-3
abundance: -
v_gene: TRBV30
d_gene: TRBD1
CDR3aa: CAWRDLRQGENTIYF
CDR3nt: TGTGCCTGGAGGGACCTCAGACAGGGAGAAAACACCATATATTTT

j_gene: TRBJ2-5
abundance: -
v_gene: TRBV25-1
d_gene: TRBD2
CDR3aa: CASSEWASGGQETQYF
CDR3nt: TGTGCCAGCAGTGAATGGGCGAGCGGGGGGCAAGAGACCCAGTACTTC

j_gene: TRBJ2-5
abundance: -
v_gene: TRBV12-5
d_gene: -
CDR3aa: CASGLGRDGVTTGQETQYF
CDR3nt: TGTGCTAGTGGTTTGGGTCGGGACGGAGTGACAACAGGGCAAGAGACCCAGTACTTC

j_gene: TRBJ2-5
abundance: once
v_gene: TRBV5-6
d_gene: -
CDR3aa: CASSSQAGGLGTIAETQYF
CDR3nt: TGTGCCAGCAGCTCACAGGCGGGTGGCCTCGGGACAATTGCGGAGACCCAGTACTTC

j_gene: TRBJ2-1
abundance: -
v_gene: TRBV7-2
d_gene: TRBD2
CDR3aa: CASSFAGAGGPGTYNEQFF
CDR3nt: TGTGCCAGCAGCTTCGCCGGGGCGGGGGGGCCTGGAACCTACAATGAGCAGTTCTTC

j_gene: TRBJ1-1
abundance: -
v_gene: TRBV29-1
d_gene: -
CDR3aa: CSVLNQAPNTEAFF
CDR3nt: TGCAGCGTTCTCAACCAGGCTCCGAACACTGAAGCTTTCTTT

j_gene: TRBJ1-4
abundance: -
v_gene: TRBV2
d_gene: -
CDR3aa: CASSTDPGSANEKLFF
CDR3nt: TGTGCCAGCAGTACCGACCCGGGGTCGGCTAATGAAAAACTGTTTTTT

j_gene: TRBJ1-3
abundance: -
v_gene: TRBV3-1/TRBV3-2
d_gene: -
CDR3aa: CASSQGRGNTIYF
CDR3nt: TGTGCCAGCAGCCAGGGCAGGGGAAACACCATATATTTT

j_gene: TRBJ1-1
abundance: -
v_gene: TRBV5-1
d_gene: TRBD1
CDR3aa: CASSETGHTEAFF
CDR3nt: TGCGCCAGCAGTGAGACAGGGCACACTGAAGCTTTCTTT

j_gene: TRBJ1-5
abundance: -
v_gene: TRBV18
d_gene: TRBD1
CDR3aa: CASSFWTGEDQPQHF
CDR3nt: TGTGCCAGCTCATTTTGGACAGGGGAAGATCAGCCCCAGCATTTT

j_gene: TRBJ2-1
abundance: -
v_gene: TRBV30
d_gene: TRBD2
CDR3aa: CACPSGGASYNEQFF
CDR3nt: TGTGCCTGTCCTAGCGGGGGGGCGTCCTACAATGAGCAGTTCTTC

j_gene: TRBJ1-1
abundance: -
v_gene: TRBV12-3/TRBV12-4
d_gene: -
CDR3aa: CASSTYTYTEAFF
CDR3nt: TGTGCCAGCAGTACGTACACCTACACTGAAGCTTTCTTT

j_gene: TRBJ2-3
abundance: -
v_gene: TRBV11-2
d_gene: TRBD2
CDR3aa: CASSLTGGRWSDTQYF
CDR3nt: TGTGCCAGCAGCTTAACGGGGGGTAGGTGGTCAGATACGCAGTATTTT

j_gene: TRBJ1-2
abundance: -
v_gene: TRBV19
d_gene: -
CDR3aa: CASSKGPNPIYGYTF
CDR3nt: TGTGCCAGTAGTAAGGGGCCGAACCCAATCTATGGCTACACCTTC

j_gene: TRBJ1-2
abundance: -
v_gene: TRBV2
d_gene: -
CDR3aa: CASRETLSLDYGYTF
CDR3nt: TGTGCCAGCAGGGAGACTCTTAGTCTGGATTATGGCTACACCTTC

j_gene: TRBJ1-2
abundance: -
v_gene: TRBV30
d_gene: -
CDR3aa: CAWSVSGDGYTF
CDR3nt: TGTGCCTGGAGTGTATCCGGGGATGGCTACACCTTC

j_gene: TRBJ1-1
abundance: -
v_gene: TRBV18
d_gene: TRBD1
CDR3aa: CASSSDRGTEAFF
CDR3nt: TGTGCCAGCTCATCCGACAGGGGCACTGAAGCTTTCTTT

j_gene: TRBJ1-6
abundance: few
v_gene: TRBV12-3/TRBV12-4
d_gene: -
CDR3aa: CASSFSGGAPLHF
CDR3nt: TGTGCCAGCAGTTTCTCTGGGGGCGCACCCCTCCACTTT